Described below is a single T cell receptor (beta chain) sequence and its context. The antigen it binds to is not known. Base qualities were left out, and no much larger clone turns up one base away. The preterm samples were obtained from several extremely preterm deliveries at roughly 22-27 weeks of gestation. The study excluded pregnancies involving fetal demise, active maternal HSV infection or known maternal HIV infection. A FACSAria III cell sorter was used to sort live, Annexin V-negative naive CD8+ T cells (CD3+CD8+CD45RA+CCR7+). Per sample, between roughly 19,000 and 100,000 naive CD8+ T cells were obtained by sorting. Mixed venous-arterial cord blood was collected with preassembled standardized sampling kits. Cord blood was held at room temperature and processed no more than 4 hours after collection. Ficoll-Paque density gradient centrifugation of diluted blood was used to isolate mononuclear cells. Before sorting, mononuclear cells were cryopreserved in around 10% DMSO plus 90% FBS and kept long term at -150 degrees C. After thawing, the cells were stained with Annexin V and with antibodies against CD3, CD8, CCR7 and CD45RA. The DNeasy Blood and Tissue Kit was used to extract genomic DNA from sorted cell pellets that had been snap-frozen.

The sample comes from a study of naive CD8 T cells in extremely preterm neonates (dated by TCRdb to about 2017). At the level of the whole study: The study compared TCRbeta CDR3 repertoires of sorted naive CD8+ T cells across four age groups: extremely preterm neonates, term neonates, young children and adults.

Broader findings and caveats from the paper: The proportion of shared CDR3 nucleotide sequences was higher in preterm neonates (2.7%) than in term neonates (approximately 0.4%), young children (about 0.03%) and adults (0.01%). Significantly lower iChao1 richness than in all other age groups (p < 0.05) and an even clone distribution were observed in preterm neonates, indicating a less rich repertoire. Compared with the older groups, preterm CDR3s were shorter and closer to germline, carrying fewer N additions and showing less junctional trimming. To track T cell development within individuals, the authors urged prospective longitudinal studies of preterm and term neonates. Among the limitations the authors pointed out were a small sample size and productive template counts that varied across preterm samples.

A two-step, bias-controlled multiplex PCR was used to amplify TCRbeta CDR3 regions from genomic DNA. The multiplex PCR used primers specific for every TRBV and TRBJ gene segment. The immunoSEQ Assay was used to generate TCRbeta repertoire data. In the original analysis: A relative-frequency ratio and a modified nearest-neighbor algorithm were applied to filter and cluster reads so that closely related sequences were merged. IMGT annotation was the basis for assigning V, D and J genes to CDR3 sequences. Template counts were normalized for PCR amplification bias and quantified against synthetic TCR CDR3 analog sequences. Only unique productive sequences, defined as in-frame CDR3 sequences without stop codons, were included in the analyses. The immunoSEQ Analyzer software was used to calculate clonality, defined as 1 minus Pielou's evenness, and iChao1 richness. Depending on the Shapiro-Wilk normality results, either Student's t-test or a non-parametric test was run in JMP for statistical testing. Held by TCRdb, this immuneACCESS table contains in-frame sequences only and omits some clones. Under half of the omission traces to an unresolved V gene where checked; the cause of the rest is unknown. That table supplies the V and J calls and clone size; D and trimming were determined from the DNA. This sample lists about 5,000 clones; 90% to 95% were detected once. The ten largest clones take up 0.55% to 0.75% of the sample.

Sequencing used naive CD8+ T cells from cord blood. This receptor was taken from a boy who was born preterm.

CDR3 sequence: CASSYSASGISYEQYF. DNA sequence: TGTGCCAGCAGTTACTCGGCTAGCGGGATATCCTACGAGCAGTACTTC. This chain is built from TRBV6-6 and TRBJ2-7; TRBD2 aligns with 9 central bases. CDR1 and CDR2 are drawn from the germline V gene (reference sequence): MNHNY, SVGAGI. V ends up 0 bases short and J 1 base short, with an unmatched junction base count of 4. Including the terminal cysteine and phenylalanine, the CDR3 comprises 16 residues. Just CDR3 DNA is preserved here, 48 bases in frame from base 1.